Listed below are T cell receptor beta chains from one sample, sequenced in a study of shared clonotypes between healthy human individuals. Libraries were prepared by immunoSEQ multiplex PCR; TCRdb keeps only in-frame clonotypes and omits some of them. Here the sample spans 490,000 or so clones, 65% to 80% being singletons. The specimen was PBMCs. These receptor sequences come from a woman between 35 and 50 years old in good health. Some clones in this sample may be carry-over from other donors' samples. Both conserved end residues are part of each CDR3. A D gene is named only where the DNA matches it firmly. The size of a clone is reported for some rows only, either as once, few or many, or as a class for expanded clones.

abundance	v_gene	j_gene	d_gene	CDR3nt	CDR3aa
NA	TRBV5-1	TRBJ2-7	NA	TGCGCCAGCAGCTTTCGGGACTCCCTCGCCGAGCAGTACTTC	CASSFRDSLAEQYF
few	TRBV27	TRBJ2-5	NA	TGTGCCAGCAACTCACTAGGGGGGACCCAGTACTTC	CASNSLGGTQYF
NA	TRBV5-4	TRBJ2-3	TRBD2	TGTGCCAGCAGCTTAGCGGGGTGGGGTACAGATACGCAGTATTTT	CASSLAGWGTDTQYF
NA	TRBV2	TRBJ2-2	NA	TGTGCCAGCAGGCCTCGCCGGCGGGCCGGGGAGCTGTTTTTT	CASRPRRRAGELFF
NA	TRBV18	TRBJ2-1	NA	TGTGCCAGCTCACCATTAGGATACAATGAGCAGTTCTTC	CASSPLGYNEQFF
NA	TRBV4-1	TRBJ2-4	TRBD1	TGCGCCAGCAGCCAAGTGACAGGGGCATACATTCAGTACTTC	CASSQVTGAYIQYF
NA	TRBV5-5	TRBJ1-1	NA	TGTGCCAGCAGCTTCGGAATTTCGGGGACTGAAGCTTTCTTT	CASSFGISGTEAFF
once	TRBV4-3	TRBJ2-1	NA	TGCGCCAGCAGCCAAGATCCAGCCACCTCGGTCTACAATGAGCAGTTCTTC	CASSQDPATSVYNEQFF
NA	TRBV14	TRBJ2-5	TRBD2	TGTGCTAGCGCCCCAGCGGGGGTTCAGACCCAGTACTTC	CASAPAGVQTQYF
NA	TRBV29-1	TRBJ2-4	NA	TGCAGCGTTGAGGCCGGGGGAGACATTCAGTACTTC	CSVEAGGDIQYF
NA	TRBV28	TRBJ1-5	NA	TGTGCCAGCAGTTTCGCCAGCCGTAGAAGCAATCAGCCCCAGCATTTT	CASSFASRRSNQPQHF
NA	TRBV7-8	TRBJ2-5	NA	TGTGCCAGCAGCTTAGGGGCGGGGTACCAAGAGACCCAGTACTTC	CASSLGAGYQETQYF
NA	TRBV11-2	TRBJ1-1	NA	TGTGCCAGCAGCTTAAACAGGAACACTGAAGCTTTCTTT	CASSLNRNTEAFF
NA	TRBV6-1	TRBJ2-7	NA	TGTGCCAGCAGTGTCTGGAGAGAGAGCTCCTACGAGCAGTACTTC	CASSVWRESSYEQYF
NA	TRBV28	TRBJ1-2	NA	TGTGCCAGCAGTTTCCCCGACTTAACTGGTGGCTACACCTTC	CASSFPDLTGGYTF
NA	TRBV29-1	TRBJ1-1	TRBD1	TGCAGCGTACAGGGGAGCACTGAAGCTTTCTTT	CSVQGSTEAFF
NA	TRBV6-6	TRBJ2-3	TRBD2	TGTGCCAGCAGTTTCGGACTAGCGGGCACAGATACGCAGTATTTT	CASSFGLAGTDTQYF
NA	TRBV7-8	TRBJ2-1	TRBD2	TGTGCCAGCAGCTTAGCGCGGGAGCGCCTCAATGAGCAGTTCTTC	CASSLARERLNEQFF
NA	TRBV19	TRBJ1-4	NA	TGTGCCAGTAGTACGCCAAACAGGGCTTCAACTAATGAAAAACTGTTTTTT	CASSTPNRASTNEKLFF
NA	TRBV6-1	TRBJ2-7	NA	TGTGCCAGCAGTGGAAAACGTAACTCCTACGAGCAGTACTTC	CASSGKRNSYEQYF
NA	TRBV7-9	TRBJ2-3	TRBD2	TGTGCCAGCAGCCCCCGGACTAGCGAATACACAGATACGCAGTATTTT	CASSPRTSEYTDTQYF
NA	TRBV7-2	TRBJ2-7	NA	TGTGCCAGCAGCCTCTTTCCCAGGGCGTACTCCTACGAGCAGTACTTC	CASSLFPRAYSYEQYF
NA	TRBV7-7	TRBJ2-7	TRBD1	TGTGCCAGCAGCTTAGGCTCGGGACAGTCCTACGAGCAGTACTTC	CASSLGSGQSYEQYF
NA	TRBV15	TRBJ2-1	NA	TGTGCCACCAGCAGAGCCGGGGGTGAGCAGTTCTTC	CATSRAGGEQFF
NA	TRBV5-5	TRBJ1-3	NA	TGTGCCAGCAGCTCCGGGGAGGCAAACACCATATATTTT	CASSSGEANTIYF
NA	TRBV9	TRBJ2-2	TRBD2	TGTGCCAGCAGCACTCTAGCGGGTATGAACACCGGGGAGCTGTTTTTT	CASSTLAGMNTGELFF
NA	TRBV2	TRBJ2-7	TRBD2	TGTGCCAGCAGTAGCGGGAGGGCCGGCTACGAGCAGTACTTC	CASSSGRAGYEQYF
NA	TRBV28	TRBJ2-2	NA	TGTGCCAGCAGTCCCCTACCCTATCCCACCGGGGAGCTGTTTTTT	CASSPLPYPTGELFF
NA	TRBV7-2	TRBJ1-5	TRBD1	TGTGCCAGCAGCCATAGACAGGGACATCGCAATCAGCCCCAGCATTTT	CASSHRQGHRNQPQHF
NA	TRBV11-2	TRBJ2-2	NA	TGTGCCAGCAGCTCCAAGACCGGAACCGGGGAGCTGTTTTTT	CASSSKTGTGELFF
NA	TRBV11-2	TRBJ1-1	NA	TGTGCCAGCAGCTTAGTTGCAGGGCTAGGCACTGAAGCTTTCTTT	CASSLVAGLGTEAFF
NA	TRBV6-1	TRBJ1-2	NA	TGTGCCAGCAGTGACAGAACCTATGGCTACACCTTC	CASSDRTYGYTF
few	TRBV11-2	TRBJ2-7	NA	TGTGCCAGCAGCTTAGTTGGCAGGGACTACGAGCAGTACTTC	CASSLVGRDYEQYF
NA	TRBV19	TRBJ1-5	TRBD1	TGTGCCAGTAGTATAGTTCTATTTGGGACAGGGGTCAATCAGCCCCAGCATTTT	CASSIVLFGTGVNQPQHF